The 25 T cell receptor beta chains given below trace back to one sample, sequenced in a study of T cells in localized non-small cell lung cancer. Libraries were prepared by immunoSEQ multiplex PCR; TCRdb keeps only in-frame clonotypes and omits some of them. Among 35,000 or so clones listed, 90% were seen once. The input for sequencing was peripheral blood, taken before any cancer treatment. These TCRs come from a man aged 35 to 69 with stage I lung adenocarcinoma.

J is TRBJ2-1 and V is TRBV11-3; 8 bases map to TRBD1. The trim removed 3 bases at V and 0 bases at J, leaving 4 bases unmatched. CDR1 SGHNT and CDR2 YENEEA come from the germline V gene. The CDR3 consists of 16 residues. The CDR3 DNA reads as TGTGCCAGCAGCTTGCAGGGGGCGGGCTCCTACAATGAGCAGTTCTTC. Translated: CASSLQGAGSYNEQFF. The full variable domain, its missing parts supplied by reference TRBV11-3 and TRBJ2-1, is EAGVVQSPRYKIIEKKQPVAFWCNPISGHNTLYWYLQNLGQGPELLIRYENEEAVDDSQLPKDRFSAERLKGVDSTLKIQPAELGDSAVYLCASSLQGAGSYNEQFFGPGTRLTVL.

This clone was detected once. The V call is TRBV10-3, the J call TRBJ2-7, with 9 nucleotides matching TRBD1. The germline CDR1 and CDR2 sequences are ENHRY and SYGVKD. This CDR3 is built from 17 residues. J lost 2 bases, V lost 3 bases, and 11 bases had no gene match. The CDR3 DNA reads TGTGCCATCAGTGACTCGGTGTCGGACAGGGGAACCTACGAGCAGTACTTC. Its protein product is CAISDSVSDRGTYEQYF.

The chain combines TRBV6-1 with TRBJ1-5, with 8 nucleotides matching TRBD1. The V gene's germline CDR1 is MNHNS and CDR2 SASEGT. J gave up 4 bases and V 8 bases, and 10 bases lay outside the gene matches. The CDR3 contains 15 residues. CDR3 nucleotides: TGTGCCAGCGGTGGAGGGGGACAGGTTAATCAGCCCCAGCATTTT. Its protein is CASGGGGQVNQPQHF.

This chain uses TRBV30 with TRBJ2-2, with 7 bases fitting TRBD2. V was pared by 5 bases and J by 6 bases, with 9 bases of the junction left unmatched. Germline V gene lookup returns CDR1 GTSNPN and CDR2 SVGIG (reference sequence). The CDR3 covers 14 residues. The CDR3 coding sequence is TGTGCCTGGGCACGGCGGGGGTTGGCCGGGGAGCTGTTTTTT. The encoded protein is CAWARRGLAGELFF. Combining the CDR3 with reference TRBV30 and TRBJ2-2 gives the whole variable domain SQTIHQWPATLVQPVGSPLSLECTVEGTSNPNLYWYRQAAGRGLQLLFYSVGIGQISSEVPQNLSASRPQDRQFILSSKKLLLSDSGFYLCAWARRGLAGELFFGEGSRLTVL.

V and J are TRBV7-3 and TRBJ2-7, with 9 bases aligning to TRBD2. The CDR3 spans 16 residues. Germline lookup yields CDR1 SGHTA and CDR2 FQGTGA. V trimming: 9 bases; J trimming: 7 bases; junction bases outside the gene matches: 19. The chain's CDR3 is CAREWGLADSAGEQYF. The CDR3 nucleotides read TGTGCCAGGGAGTGGGGACTAGCCGACTCCGCGGGAGAGCAGTACTTC.

The chain is built from TRBV5-4 and TRBJ2-5, with D hard to call. V shed 1 base and J shed 2 bases, with 9 bases lying between them. The CDR3 length is 14 residues. Germline V gene lookup returns CDR1 SGHNT and CDR2 YYREEE (reference sequence). CDR3 DNA sequence: TGTGCCAGCAGCTTGATTTCCAGACAAGAGACCCAGTACTTC. As protein: CASSLISRQETQYF.

V gene TRBV2 combines with J gene TRBJ2-7, with TRBD1 matching over 10 bases. The ends lost 6 bases at V and 6 bases at J; junction bases unmatched: 8. The germline V gene has CDR1 SNHLY and CDR2 FYNNEI. The CDR3 length is 14 residues. The CDR3 sequence: CASSETGGFGEQYF. The CDR3 bases are TGTGCCAGCAGCGAGACAGGGGGCTTTGGCGAGCAGTACTTC.

V is TRBV6-5 and J is TRBJ2-7; D is ambiguous. The CDR3 runs 11 residues. Trimming took 7 bases from V and 3 from J, leaving 7 bases between them. Germline CDR1 reads MNHEY; CDR2 reads SVGAGI. The CDR3 sequence is CASTRGYEQYF. The CDR3, as DNA: TGTGCCAGCACACGCGGCTACGAGCAGTACTTC.

The gene calls are TRBV19 and TRBJ2-3; D is undetermined. Trimming removed 3 bases from V and 5 bases from J, with 3 bases in between. The CDR3 loop spans 11 amino acids. Germline V CDR1 and CDR2: LNHDA, SQIVND (reference sequence). CDR3: CASSIRDTQYF. In DNA, the CDR3 is TGTGCCAGTAGTATCAGAGATACGCAGTATTTT.

The V call is TRBV2, the J call TRBJ1-6, with D possibly TRBD1 on 5 matching bases. CDR1 is SNHLY, CDR2 FYNNEI, per germline. This CDR3 comprises 14 residues. V was trimmed by 10 bases and J by 8 bases, leaving 18 bases between them. In DNA form, the CDR3 reads TGTGCCACCGACCCCGGGGCGGGAGATTCACCCCTCCACTTT. It translates to CATDPGAGDSPLHF.

V usage is TRBV5-6 and J usage is TRBJ2-2; D is perhaps TRBD1 or TRBD2 (5 bases each). V gave up 2 bases and J gave up 4 bases, with 9 bases separating them. Germline values: CDR1 SGHDT, CDR2 YYEEEE. The CDR3 runs 14 residues. The CDR3 coding sequence is TGTGCCAGCAGCTTAAGAGGGGTCACCGGGGAGCTGTTTTTT. Translating it yields CASSLRGVTGELFF.

The chain is built from TRBV5-1 and TRBJ2-3; TRBD1 agrees at 9 bases. The CDR3 loop spans 16 amino acids. The ends lost 4 bases at V and 4 bases at J; junction bases unmatched: 10. Germline V lookup: CDR1 SGHRS, CDR2 YFSETQ. The DNA of the CDR3 is TGCGCCAGCAGCCTATCACCGGGACAGGGAGCAGATACGCAGTATTTT. Protein: CASSLSPGQGADTQYF.

This chain connects TRBV2 to TRBJ1-5; 8 bases align to TRBD1. Germline lookup yields CDR1 SNHLY and CDR2 FYNNEI. J gave up 6 bases and V 8 bases, and 21 bases lay outside the gene matches. CDR3 length: 18 residues. The CDR3 coding sequence is TGTGCCAGCGGCCGCCGGGCAGGGGGCATCACTGGGGGTCAGCCCCAGCATTTT. The encoded protein is CASGRRAGGITGGQPQHF. The full variable domain, completed using reference TRBV2 and TRBJ1-5, is EPEVTQTPSHQVTQMGQEVILRCVPISNHLYFYWYRQILGQKVEFLVSFYNNEISEKSEIFDDQFSVERPDGSNFTLKIRSTKLEDSAMYFCASGRRAGGITGGQPQHFGDGTRLSIL.

The V gene is TRBV7-2, the J gene TRBJ2-1; the match to TRBD2 covers 8 bases. V shed 2 bases and J 7 bases; nucleotides not matched to a gene: 1. Germline CDR1 and CDR2: SGHTA and FQGNSA. The length of the CDR3 is 13 residues. CDR3 sequence reads: CASSLRGGNEQFF. CDR3 DNA: TGTGCCAGCAGCTTACGCGGGGGGAATGAGCAGTTCTTC.

The chain uses TRBV14 and TRBJ2-3, with 10 bases lining up with TRBD2. The V segment lost 4 bases and the J segment 2 bases; nucleotides outside the gene matches: 9. This CDR3 is built from 17 residues. The germline gives CDR1 SGHDN, CDR2 FVKESK. The CDR3 DNA sequence: TGTGCCAGCAGCCGTTTGCTAGCGGGGGTGACCACAGATACGCAGTATTTT. Protein: CASSRLLAGVTTDTQYF.

The J gene is TRBJ1-5, the V gene TRBV2; D gene ambiguous. Germline V gene sequence: CDR1 SNHLY, CDR2 FYNNEI. Trimming left V 4 bases short and J 1 base short, with 5 bases between. CDR3 length: 13 residues. Here the CDR3 reads CASSVGSNQPQHF. The CDR3 coding sequence is TGTGCCAGCAGTGTCGGCAGCAATCAGCCCCAGCATTTT.

This clone came up once. The rearrangement uses TRBV18 and TRBJ2-1; D could derive from TRBD1 or TRBD2 (5 bases each). Germline loops: CDR1 KGHSH, CDR2 LQKENI. CDR3 length equals 17 residues. Trimming cost V 3 bases and J 2 bases, with 17 bases left between them. The CDR3 region is CASSPRDPSRTYNEQFF. In DNA form, the CDR3 reads TGTGCCAGCTCACCTCGGGACCCCTCCAGAACCTACAATGAGCAGTTCTTC. Full variable domain (remainder filled in from reference TRBV18 and TRBJ2-1): NAGVMQNPRHLVRRRGQEARLRCSPMKGHSHVYWYRQLPEEGLKFMVYLQKENIIDESGMPKERFSAEFPKEGPSILRIQQVVRGDSAAYFCASSPRDPSRTYNEQFFGPGTRLTVL.

Remarks on this clone: A read error may produce the germline difference seen at one junction end. The chain recombines TRBV4-1 with TRBJ2-7; 10 bases are shared with TRBD2. CDR1 and CDR2 from the germline V gene are MGHRA and YSYEKL. The CDR3 has 15 residues. The CDR3 sequence: CASSQAGLAAESLHF. CDR3 nucleotides: TGCGCCAGCAGCCAAGCCGGACTAGCGGCCGAGTCTCTACACTTC.

The rearrangement links TRBV5-1 to TRBJ2-7; a possible D gene is TRBD1 (6 bases). Germline assignment: CDR1 SGHRS and CDR2 YFSETQ. The V end lost 2 bases, the J end lost 3 bases, and 18 bases lay between the germline ends. There are 16 residues in the CDR3. The CDR3 DNA reads as TGCGCCAGCAGCTTAAAAACCTCGACAGGATACTACGAGCAGTACTTC. Encoded protein: CASSLKTSTGYYEQYF.

The genes are TRBV5-6 and TRBJ2-2; D unresolved. In germline, CDR1 is SGHDT, CDR2 YYEEEE. Trimming stripped 2 bases from V and 8 bases from J, with 10 bases between. The CDR3 length is 13 residues. In DNA form, the CDR3 reads TGTGCCAGCAGCTTCCCGGCCTTGGGGGAGCTGTTTTTT. This encodes CASSFPALGELFF.

The chain employs TRBV5-1 and TRBJ2-1; 7 positions match TRBD1. V gave up 5 bases and J gave up 7 bases; unmatched junction bases: 12. CDR1 SGHRS and CDR2 YFSETQ come from the germline V gene. This CDR3 is built from 15 residues. The CDR3 DNA follows: TGCGCCAGCAGGAGGGGAGTAACCAGGGGGAATGAGCAGTTCTTC. It encodes CASRRGVTRGNEQFF.

The chain recombines TRBV2 with TRBJ1-1; D is unresolved. Germline-derived CDR1 and CDR2 are SNHLY and FYNNEI. The V end lost 8 bases, the J end lost 13 bases, and 14 bases lay between the germline ends. The CDR3 is 10 residues long. The chain's CDR3 is CASVSALFFF. The DNA for the CDR3 is TGTGCCAGCGTCTCCGCCCTGTTTTTCTTT.

The V call is TRBV7-2, the J call TRBJ2-7; tentative D call: TRBD2 (6 bases). Germline lookup yields CDR1 SGHTA and CDR2 FQGNSA. V lost 1 base, J lost 6 bases, and 13 bases lay in between. This CDR3 contains 14 residues. In nucleotides, the CDR3 is TGTGCCAGCAGCTTAGGAACGGGGGTTGGCGAGCAGTACTTC. This gives the protein CASSLGTGVGEQYF.

This rearrangement joins TRBV7-2 to TRBJ1-2; no definite D call. The CDR3 is 14 amino acids. The germline V and J ends were trimmed by 4 bases and 0 bases, with 9 bases remaining between them. Germline CDR1 reads SGHTA; CDR2 reads FQGNSA. The DNA of the CDR3 is TGTGCCAGCAGCTACCGACCTTCTAACTATGGCTACACCTTC. Amino acids: CASSYRPSNYGYTF.

The gene calls are TRBV5-1 and TRBJ2-1; TRBD1 aligns across 10 bases. The CDR3 is 15 residues long. After removal of 3 bases from V and 8 bases from J, the junction contained 8 bases not matched to a gene. Germline V gene sequence: CDR1 SGHRS, CDR2 YFSETQ. The CDR3 coding sequence is TGCGCCAGCAGCTACCGGGACAGGGGTCTCGATGAGCAGTTCTTC. Protein sequence: CASSYRDRGLDEQFF.